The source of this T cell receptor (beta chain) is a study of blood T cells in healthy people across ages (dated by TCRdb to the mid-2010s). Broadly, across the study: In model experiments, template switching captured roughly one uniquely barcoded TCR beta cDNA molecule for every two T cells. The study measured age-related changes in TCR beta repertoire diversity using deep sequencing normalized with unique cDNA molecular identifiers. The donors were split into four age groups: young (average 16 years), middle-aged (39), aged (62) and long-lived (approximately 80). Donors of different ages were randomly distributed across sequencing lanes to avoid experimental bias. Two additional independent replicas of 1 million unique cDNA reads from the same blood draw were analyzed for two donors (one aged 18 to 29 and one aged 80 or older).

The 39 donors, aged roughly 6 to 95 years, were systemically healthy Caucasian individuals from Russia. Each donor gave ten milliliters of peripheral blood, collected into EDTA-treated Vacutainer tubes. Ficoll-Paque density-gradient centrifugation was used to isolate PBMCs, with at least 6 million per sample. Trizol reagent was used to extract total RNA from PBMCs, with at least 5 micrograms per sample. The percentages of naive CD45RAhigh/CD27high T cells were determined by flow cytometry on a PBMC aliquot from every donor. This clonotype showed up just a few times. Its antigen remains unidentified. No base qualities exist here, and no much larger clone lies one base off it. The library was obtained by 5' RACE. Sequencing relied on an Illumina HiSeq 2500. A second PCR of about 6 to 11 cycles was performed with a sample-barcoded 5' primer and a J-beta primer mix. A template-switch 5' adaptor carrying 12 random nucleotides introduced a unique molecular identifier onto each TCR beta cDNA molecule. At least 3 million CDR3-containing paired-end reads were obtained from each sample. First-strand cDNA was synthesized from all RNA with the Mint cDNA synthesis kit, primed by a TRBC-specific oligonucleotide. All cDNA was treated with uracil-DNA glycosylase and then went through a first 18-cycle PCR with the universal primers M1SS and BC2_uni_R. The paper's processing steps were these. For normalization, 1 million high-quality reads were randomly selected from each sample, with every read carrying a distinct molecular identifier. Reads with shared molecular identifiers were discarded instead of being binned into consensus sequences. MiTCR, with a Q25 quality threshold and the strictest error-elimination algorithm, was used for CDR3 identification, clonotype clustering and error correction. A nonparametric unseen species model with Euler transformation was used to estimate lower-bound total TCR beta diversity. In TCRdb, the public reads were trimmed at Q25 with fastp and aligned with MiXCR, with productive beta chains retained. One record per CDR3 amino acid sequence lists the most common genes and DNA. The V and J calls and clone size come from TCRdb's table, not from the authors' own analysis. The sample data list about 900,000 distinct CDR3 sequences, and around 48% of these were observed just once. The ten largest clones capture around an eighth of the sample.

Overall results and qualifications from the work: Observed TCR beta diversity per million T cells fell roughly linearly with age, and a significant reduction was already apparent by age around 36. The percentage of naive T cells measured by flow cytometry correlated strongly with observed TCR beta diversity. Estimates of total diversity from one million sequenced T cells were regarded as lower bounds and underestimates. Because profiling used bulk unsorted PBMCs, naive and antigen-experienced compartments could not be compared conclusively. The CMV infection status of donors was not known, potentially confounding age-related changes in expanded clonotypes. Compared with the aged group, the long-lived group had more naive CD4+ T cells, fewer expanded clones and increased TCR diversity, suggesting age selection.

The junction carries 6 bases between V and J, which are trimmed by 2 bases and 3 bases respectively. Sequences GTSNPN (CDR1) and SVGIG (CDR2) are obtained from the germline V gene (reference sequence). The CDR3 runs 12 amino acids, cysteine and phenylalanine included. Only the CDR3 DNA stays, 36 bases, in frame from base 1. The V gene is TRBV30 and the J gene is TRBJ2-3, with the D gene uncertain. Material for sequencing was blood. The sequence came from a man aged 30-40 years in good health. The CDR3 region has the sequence CAWSPLTDTQYF. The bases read TGTGCCTGGAGTCCTTTAACAGATACGCAGTATTTT.